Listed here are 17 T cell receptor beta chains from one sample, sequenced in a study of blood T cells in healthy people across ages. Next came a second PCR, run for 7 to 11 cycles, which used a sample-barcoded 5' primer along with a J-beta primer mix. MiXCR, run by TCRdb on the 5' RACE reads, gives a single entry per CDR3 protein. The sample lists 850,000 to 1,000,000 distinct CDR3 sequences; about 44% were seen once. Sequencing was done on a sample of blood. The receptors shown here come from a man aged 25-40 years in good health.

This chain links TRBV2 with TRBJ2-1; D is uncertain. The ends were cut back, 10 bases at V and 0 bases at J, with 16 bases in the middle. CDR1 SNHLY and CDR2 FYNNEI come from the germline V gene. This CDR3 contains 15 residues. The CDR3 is CAIKGPLGSYNEQFF. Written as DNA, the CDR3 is TGTGCCATCAAAGGCCCTCTCGGCTCCTACAATGAGCAGTTCTTC.

The CDR3 DNA is TGTGCCAGCAGTCGACTAGTAGGGGGCGCAGATACGCAGTATTTT. The encoded protein is CASSRLVGGADTQYF. The rearrangement links TRBV7-2 to TRBJ2-3; possibly TRBD1 for D (7 bases). Trimming removed 6 bases from V and 4 bases from J, with 17 bases in between. Germline V lookup: CDR1 SGHTA, CDR2 FQGNSA. The CDR3 is made up of 15 amino acids.

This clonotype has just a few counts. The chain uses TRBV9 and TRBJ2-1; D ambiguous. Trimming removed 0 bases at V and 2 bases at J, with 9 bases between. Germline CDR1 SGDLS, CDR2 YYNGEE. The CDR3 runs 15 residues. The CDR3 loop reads CASSVAGPTYNEQFF. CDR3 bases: TGTGCCAGCAGCGTAGCCGGGCCCACCTACAATGAGCAGTTCTTC.

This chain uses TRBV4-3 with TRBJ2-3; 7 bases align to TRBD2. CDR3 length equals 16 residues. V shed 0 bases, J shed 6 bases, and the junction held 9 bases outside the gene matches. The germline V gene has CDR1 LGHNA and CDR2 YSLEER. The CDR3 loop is CASSQDKGLGSDTQYF. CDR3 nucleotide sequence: TGCGCCAGCAGCCAAGATAAAGGACTAGGATCGGATACGCAGTATTTT.

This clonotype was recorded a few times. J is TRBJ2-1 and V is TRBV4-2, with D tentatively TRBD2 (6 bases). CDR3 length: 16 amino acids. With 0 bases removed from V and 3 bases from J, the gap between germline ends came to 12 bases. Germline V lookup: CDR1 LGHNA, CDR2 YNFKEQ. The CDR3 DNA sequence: TGTGCCAGCAGCCAAGATGCGGGGACCAGCTACAATGAGCAGTTCTTC. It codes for CASSQDAGTSYNEQFF.

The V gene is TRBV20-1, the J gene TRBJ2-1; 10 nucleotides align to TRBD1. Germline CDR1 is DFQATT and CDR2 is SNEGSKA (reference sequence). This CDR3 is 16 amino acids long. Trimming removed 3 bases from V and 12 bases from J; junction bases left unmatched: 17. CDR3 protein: CSARPDLDRGIFAQFF. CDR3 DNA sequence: TGCAGTGCTAGGCCCGACCTGGACAGGGGGATCTTCGCGCAGTTCTTC.

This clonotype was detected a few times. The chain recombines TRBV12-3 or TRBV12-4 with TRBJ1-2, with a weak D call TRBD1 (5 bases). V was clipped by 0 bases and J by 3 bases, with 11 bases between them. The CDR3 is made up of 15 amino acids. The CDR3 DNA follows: TGTGCCAGCAGTTTAGCCGGGACGAGGGACTATGGCTACACCTTC. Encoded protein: CASSLAGTRDYGYTF.

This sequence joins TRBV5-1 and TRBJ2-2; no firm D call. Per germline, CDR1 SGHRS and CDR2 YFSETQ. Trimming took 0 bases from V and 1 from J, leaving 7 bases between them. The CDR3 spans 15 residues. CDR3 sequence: CASSLDLMNTGELFF. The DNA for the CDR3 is TGCGCCAGCAGCTTGGACCTAATGAACACCGGGGAGCTGTTTTTT.

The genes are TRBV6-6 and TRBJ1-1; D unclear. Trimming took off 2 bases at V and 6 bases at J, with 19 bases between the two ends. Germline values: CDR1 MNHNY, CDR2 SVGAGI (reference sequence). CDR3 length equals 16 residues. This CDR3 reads CASSYPTGSSSPEAFF. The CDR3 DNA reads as TGTGCCAGCAGTTACCCGACGGGCAGCTCTAGTCCTGAAGCTTTCTTT.

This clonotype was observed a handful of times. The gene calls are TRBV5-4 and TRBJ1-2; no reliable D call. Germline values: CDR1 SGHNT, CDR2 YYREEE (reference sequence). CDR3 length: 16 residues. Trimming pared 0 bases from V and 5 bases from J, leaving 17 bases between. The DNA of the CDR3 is TGTGCCAGCAGCTTGGCCCCACAGAGCACCGGATATGGCTACACCTTC. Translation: CASSLAPQSTGYGYTF.

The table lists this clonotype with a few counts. This CDR3 reads CATSEGILDTGELFF. The CDR3 nucleotides are TGTGCCACCAGTGAGGGCATATTGGACACCGGGGAGCTGTTTTTT. V usage is TRBV24-1 and J usage is TRBJ2-2; no reliable D call. Trimming removed 4 bases at V and 3 bases at J, with 11 bases between. From germline, CDR1 is KGHDR and CDR2 SFDVKD. The CDR3 contains 15 residues.

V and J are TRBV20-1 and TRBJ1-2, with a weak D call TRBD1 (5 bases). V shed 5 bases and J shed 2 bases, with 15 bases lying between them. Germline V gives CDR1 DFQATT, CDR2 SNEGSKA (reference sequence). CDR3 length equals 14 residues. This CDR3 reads CSAWGLQGNYGYTF. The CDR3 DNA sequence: TGCAGTGCTTGGGGACTCCAGGGCAACTATGGCTACACCTTC.

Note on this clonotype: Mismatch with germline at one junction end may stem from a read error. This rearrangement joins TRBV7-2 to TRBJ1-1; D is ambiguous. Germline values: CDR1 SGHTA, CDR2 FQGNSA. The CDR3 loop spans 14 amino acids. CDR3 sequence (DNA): TGCGCCAGCAGCTTAGCAATGGTCGACACTGAAGCTTTCTTT. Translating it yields CASSLAMVDTEAFF.

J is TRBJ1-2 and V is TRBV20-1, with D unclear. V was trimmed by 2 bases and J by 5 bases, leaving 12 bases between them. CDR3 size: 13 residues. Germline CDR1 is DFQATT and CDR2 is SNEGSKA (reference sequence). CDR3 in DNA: TGCAGTGCTAGATTAGGCGGTCTGTATGGCTACACCTTC. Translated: CSARLGGLYGYTF.

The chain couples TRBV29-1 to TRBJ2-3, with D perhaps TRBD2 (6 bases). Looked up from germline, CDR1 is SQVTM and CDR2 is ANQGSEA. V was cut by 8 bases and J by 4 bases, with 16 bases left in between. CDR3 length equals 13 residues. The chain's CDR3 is CSSRAGNADTQYF. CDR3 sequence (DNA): TGCAGCTCACGGGCGGGGAATGCAGATACGCAGTATTTT.

For the CDR3, the DNA is TGTGCCAGCAGTAGGGGACTAGCGGGGGGGCTACCCTACAATGAGCAGTTCTTC. Its protein is CASSRGLAGGLPYNEQFF. The chain uses TRBV6-2 or TRBV6-3 and TRBJ2-1; 16 positions match TRBD2. V lost 5 bases and J lost 2; bases outside the gene matches: 6. Per the germline V gene, CDR1 is MNHEY and CDR2 is SVGEGT. This CDR3 is 18 amino acids long.

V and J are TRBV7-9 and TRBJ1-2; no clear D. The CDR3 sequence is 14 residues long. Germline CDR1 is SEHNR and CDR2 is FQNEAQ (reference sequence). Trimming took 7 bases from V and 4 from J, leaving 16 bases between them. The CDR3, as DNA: TGTGCCAGCACCCTCGGAATGGATGGCTATGGCTACACCTTC. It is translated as CASTLGMDGYGYTF. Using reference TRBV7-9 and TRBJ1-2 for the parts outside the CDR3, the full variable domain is DTGVSQNPRHKITKRGQNVTFRCDPISEHNRLYWYRQTLGQGPEFLTYFQNEAQLEKSRLLSDRFSAERPKGSFSTLEIQRTEQGDSAMYLCASTLGMDGYGYTFGSGTRLTVV.